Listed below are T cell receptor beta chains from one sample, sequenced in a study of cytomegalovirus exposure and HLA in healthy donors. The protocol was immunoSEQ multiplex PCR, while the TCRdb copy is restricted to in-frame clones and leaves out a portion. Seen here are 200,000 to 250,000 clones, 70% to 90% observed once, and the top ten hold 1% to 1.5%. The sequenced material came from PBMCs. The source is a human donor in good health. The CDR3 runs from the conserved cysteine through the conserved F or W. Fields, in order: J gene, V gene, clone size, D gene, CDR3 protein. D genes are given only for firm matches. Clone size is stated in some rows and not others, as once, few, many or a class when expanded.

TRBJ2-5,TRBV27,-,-,CASSLGLSPGETQYF
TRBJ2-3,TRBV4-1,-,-,CASSQDASGVDTQYF
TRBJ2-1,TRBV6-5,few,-,CASSYATSGEQFF
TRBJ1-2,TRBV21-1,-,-,CASSIGVYYGYTF
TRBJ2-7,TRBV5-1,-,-,CASKDKPYEQYF
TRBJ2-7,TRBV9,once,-,CASSVEVREDEQYF
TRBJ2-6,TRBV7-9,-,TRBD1,CASSSGQAGANVLTF
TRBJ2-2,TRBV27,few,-,CASSLFGDWNTGELFF
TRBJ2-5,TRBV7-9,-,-,CASSLSVSPQETQYF
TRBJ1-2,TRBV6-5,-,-,CASRRQARGYGYTF
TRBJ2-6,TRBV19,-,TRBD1,CASSPSLDRELPGANVLTF
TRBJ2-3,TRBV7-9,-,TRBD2,CASSSPKTSGSAIDTQYF
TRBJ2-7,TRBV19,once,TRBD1,CASSGGQGTYEQYF
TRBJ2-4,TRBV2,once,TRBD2,CASSEGGGVAKNIQYF
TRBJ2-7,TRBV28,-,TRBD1,CASGTGSSYEQYF
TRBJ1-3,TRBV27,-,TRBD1,CASGQGAGNTIYF
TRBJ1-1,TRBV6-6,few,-,CASIWAGTEAFF
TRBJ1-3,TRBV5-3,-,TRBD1,CATKPKLGTGLGNTIYF
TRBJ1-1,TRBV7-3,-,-,CASSSGAWGGTEAFF
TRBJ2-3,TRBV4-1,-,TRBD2,CASSRPTSGRGTDTQYF
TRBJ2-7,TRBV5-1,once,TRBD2,CASSPGAGGSYEQYF
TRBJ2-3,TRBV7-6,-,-,CASSPATTLTDTQYF
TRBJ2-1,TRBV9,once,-,CASSAQANSYNEQFF
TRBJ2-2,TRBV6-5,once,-,CASSYDERPGELFF
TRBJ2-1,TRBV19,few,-,CASSLGANLNSYNEQFF
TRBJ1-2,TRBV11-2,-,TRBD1,CASSLDETGGSNYGYTF
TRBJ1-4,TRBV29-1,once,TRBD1,CSVDMLPGQDGGWGEKLFF
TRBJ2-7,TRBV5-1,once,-,CASCLRGPIDEQYF
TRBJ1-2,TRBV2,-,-,CASSPYYGYTF
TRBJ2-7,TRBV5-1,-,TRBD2,CASSLTSGRSSYEQYF
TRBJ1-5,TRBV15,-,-,CATEERTSNQPQHF
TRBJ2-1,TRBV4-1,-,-,CASRWDSGGISGEQFF
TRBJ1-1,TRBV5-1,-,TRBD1,CASSLGQGRTEAFF
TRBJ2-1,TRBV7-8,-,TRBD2,CASSLGWGGYNEQFF
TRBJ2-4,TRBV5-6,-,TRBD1,CASSTRQGNIQYF
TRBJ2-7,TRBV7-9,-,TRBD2,CSSSQPGLAGRGNEQYF
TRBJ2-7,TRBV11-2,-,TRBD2,CASSLERGRLAGFKQYF
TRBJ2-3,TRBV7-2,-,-,CASSPTLSTDTQYF
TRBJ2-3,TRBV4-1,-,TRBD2,CASSLSGSVADTQYF
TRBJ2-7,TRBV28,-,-,CASTVTGRGSSYEQYF
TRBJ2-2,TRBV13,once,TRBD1,CASSRPRGRYTGELFF
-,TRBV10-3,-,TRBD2,CAIRPGLAGASYEQYF
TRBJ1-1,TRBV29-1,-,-,CSVLDSLMNTEAFF
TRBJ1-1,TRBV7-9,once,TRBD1,CASSIKTGVTEAFF
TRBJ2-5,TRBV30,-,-,CAWRGISGKETQYF